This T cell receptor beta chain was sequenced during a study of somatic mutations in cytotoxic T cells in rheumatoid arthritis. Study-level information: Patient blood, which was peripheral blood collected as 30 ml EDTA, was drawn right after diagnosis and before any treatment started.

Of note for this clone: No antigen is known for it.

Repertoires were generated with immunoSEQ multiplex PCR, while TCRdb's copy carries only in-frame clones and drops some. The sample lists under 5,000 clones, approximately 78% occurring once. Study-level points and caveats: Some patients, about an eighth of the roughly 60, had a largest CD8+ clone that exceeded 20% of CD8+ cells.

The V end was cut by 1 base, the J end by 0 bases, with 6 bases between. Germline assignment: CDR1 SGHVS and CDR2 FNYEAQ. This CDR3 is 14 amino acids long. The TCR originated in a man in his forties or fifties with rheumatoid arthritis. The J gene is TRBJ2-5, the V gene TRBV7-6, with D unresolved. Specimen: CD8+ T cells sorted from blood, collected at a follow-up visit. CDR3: CASSLVHYQETQYF. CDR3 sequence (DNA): TGTGCCAGCAGCTTAGTTCACTACCAAGAGACCCAGTACTTC.